This T cell receptor beta chain comes out of a study of T-cell reconstitution after alpha-beta-depleted transplantation in children. The CDR3 has 13 amino acids. CDR1 MGHRA and CDR2 YSYEKL come from the germline V gene. V dropped 1 base and J dropped 9; count of bases not matched to a gene: 4. Overall study findings and caveats: Roughly two months post-transplant, alpha-beta T cells reportedly originated from several hundred graft clones that had expanded. The authors attributed T-cell counts and diversity one year after transplant mostly to newly produced T cells.

Concerning this clonotype itself: Its specificity is not known.

Using unique molecular identifiers, the investigators prepared the TCRbeta library. TCRdb itself ran the PCR reads through MiXCR, one entry per CDR3 protein. The sample lists about a million distinct CDR3 sequences, under 30% occurring once. This clonotype was sampled from a boy under three years old who had a stem cell transplant for SCID, so the T cells may come from the graft donor. The rearrangement joins TRBV4-1 to TRBJ1-1; 8 bases are shared with TRBD1. The sequences come from PBMCs, mostly from graft donor cells, collected 360 days after TCRalphabeta/CD19-depleted stem cell transplant. The DNA of the CDR3 is TGCGCCAGCAGCCAAGTCGACAGGGGAAAAGCTTTCTTT. Residues: CASSQVDRGKAFF.